This T cell receptor (beta chain) was recorded in a study of blood T cell repertoires in COVID-19. For the study at large: PBMCs, B-cell-depleted T cells, or T cells were the source of the cDNA or gDNA that made up the material.

The CDR3 contains 18 residues. Germline lookup yields CDR1 LNHNV and CDR2 YYDKDF (reference sequence). V shed 0 bases, J shed 7 bases, and the junction held 13 bases outside the gene matches. Repertoires were generated with immunoSEQ multiplex PCR, while TCRdb's copy carries only in-frame clones and drops some. The repertoire holds fewer than 60,000 clones, approximately 87% seen once, with around 6.4% in the top ten. Seattle patient enrollment occurred during active infection, with longitudinal follow-up thereafter. Sequenced: peripheral blood. The V gene is TRBV15, the J gene TRBJ2-1, with 9 bases identical to TRBD2. The TCR sequence derives from a woman between 55 and 75 years old with COVID-19, enrolled during active disease. The CDR3 is CATSRDLLIAGVENEQFF. The DNA for the CDR3 is TGTGCCACCAGCAGAGATCTCCTTATAGCGGGAGTTGAAAATGAGCAGTTCTTC.